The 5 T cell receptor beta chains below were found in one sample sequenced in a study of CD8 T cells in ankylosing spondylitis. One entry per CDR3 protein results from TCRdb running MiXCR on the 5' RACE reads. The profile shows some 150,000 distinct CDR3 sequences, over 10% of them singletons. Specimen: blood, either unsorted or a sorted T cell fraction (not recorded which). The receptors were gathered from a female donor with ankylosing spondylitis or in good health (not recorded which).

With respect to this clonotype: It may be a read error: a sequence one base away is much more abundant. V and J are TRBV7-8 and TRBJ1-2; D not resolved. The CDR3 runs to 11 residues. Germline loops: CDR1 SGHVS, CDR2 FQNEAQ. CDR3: CASNLAGGYTF. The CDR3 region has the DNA TGTGCCAGCAACTTAGCGGGAGGCTACACCTTC.

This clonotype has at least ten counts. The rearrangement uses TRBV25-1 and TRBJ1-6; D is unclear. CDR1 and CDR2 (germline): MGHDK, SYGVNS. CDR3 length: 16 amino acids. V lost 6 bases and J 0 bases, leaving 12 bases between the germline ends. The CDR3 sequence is CASSGDLSSYNSPLHF. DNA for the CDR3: TGTGCCAGCAGCGGAGACCTGAGCTCCTATAATTCACCCCTCCACTTT.

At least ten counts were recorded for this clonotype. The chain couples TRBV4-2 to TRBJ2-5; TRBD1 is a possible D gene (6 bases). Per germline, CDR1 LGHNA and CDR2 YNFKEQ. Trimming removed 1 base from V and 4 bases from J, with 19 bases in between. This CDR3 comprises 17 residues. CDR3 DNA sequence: TGTGCCAGCAGCCAAGGTCCCTCCAGGGGTGCGGTAGAGACCCAGTACTTC. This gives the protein CASSQGPSRGAVETQYF.

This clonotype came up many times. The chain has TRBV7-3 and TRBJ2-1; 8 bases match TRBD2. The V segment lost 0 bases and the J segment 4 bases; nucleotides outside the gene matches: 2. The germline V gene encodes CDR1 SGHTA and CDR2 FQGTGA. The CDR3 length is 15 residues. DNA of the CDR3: TGTGCCAGCAGCTTAACAGCGGGGGTTTACAATGAGCAGTTCTTC. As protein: CASSLTAGVYNEQFF.

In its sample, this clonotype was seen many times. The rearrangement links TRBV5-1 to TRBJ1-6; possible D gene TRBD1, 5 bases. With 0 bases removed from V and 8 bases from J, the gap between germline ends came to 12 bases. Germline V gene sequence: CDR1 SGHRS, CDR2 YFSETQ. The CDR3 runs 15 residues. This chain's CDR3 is CASSLDGTSYSPLHF. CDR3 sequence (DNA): TGCGCCAGCAGCTTGGATGGGACCTCGTATTCACCCCTCCACTTT. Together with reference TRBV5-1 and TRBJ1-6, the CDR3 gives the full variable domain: KAGVTQTPRYLIKTRGQQVTLSCSPISGHRSVSWYQQTPGQGLQFLFEYFSETQRNKGNFPGRFSGRQFSNSRSEMNVSTLELGDSALYLCASSLDGTSYSPLHFGNGTRLTVT.